The source of this T cell receptor (beta chain) is a study of blood T cell repertoires in COVID-19. The CDR3 consists of 14 residues. The V segment lost 5 bases and the J segment 5 bases; nucleotides outside the gene matches: 7. Looked up from germline, CDR1 is LNHDA and CDR2 is SQIVND (reference sequence). Assay: immunoSEQ multiplex PCR; the TCRdb copy retains only in-frame clones and omits some. Among about 170,000 clones listed, about 88% were seen once. Sequences were obtained from peripheral blood. The receptor comes from a man aged 60 to 75 with COVID-19, enrolled during active disease. The chain links TRBV19 to TRBJ1-1; TRBD1 matches at 8 bases. CDR3 in DNA: TGTGCCAGTAGTCCAAGGACAGGGCGGACTGAAGCTTTCTTT. This sequence encodes CASSPRTGRTEAFF.